Below, 2 T cell receptor beta chains from the same sample are listed, as sequenced in a study of blood T cell repertoires in COVID-19. Profiling relied on immunoSEQ multiplex PCR, and the TCRdb table lists in-frame clones only, not all of them. The top ten clones hold 1% to 1.5% of a sample with approximately 400,000 clones, around 87% of them seen once. The sequenced sample was PBMCs or T cells enriched from blood (not recorded which). These receptors were taken from a young man who had recovered from COVID-19.

This clone was recorded once. This chain uses TRBV14 with TRBJ2-5, with 7 bases that match TRBD1. This CDR3 spans 17 amino acids. Trimming at V came to 0 bases and at J to 5 bases, leaving 12 bases not matched to a gene. Looked up from germline, CDR1 is SGHDN and CDR2 is FVKESK. CDR3 coding DNA: TGTGCCAGCAGCCAAGACCCCCGGACAGGAATTTTGGAGACCCAGTACTTC. Its protein product is CASSQDPRTGILETQYF.

This chain links TRBV2 with TRBJ1-6; D is perhaps TRBD1 (5 bases). CDR3 length equals 15 residues. Germline CDR1 is SNHLY and CDR2 is FYNNEI. Deletions cut 1 base from V and 6 bases from J, with 10 bases between. The CDR3 DNA reads as TGTGCCAGCAGTGAAGGGGGCAGAGGTAATTCACCCCTCCACTTT. Protein: CASSEGGRGNSPLHF. The full variable domain, with the rest looked up from reference TRBV2 and TRBJ1-6, is EPEVTQTPSHQVTQMGQEVILRCVPISNHLYFYWYRQILGQKVEFLVSFYNNEISEKSEIFDDQFSVERPDGSNFTLKIRSTKLEDSAMYFCASSEGGRGNSPLHFGNGTRLTVT.